These 23 T cell receptor beta chains originate from one sample sequenced in a study of cytomegalovirus exposure and HLA in healthy donors. 60 Vbeta and 13 Jbeta primers were used in PCR. Clones were read by immunoSEQ multiplex PCR, and TCRdb kept only the in-frame ones, dropping some. The sample contains roughly 160,000 clones, roughly 76% of which appear only once. Sequencing was performed on PBMCs. Receptor source: a man in his 60s in good health and CMV-seronegative.

The chain links TRBV7-2 to TRBJ2-1; 8 bases agree with TRBD2. The CDR3 is 15 residues long. The V gene end was trimmed by 6 bases and the J gene end by 4 bases; junction bases not matched to a gene: 8. Germline V gene sequence: CDR1 SGHTA, CDR2 FQGNSA. CDR3 nucleotide sequence: TGTGCCAGCAGGCCCGGGGGGGCTGAATACAATGAGCAGTTCTTC. This sequence encodes CASRPGGAEYNEQFF. Using reference TRBV7-2 and TRBJ2-1 for the parts outside the CDR3, the full variable domain is GAGVSQSPSNKVTEKGKDVELRCDPISGHTALYWYRQSLGQGLEFLIYFQGNSAPDKSGLPSDRFSAERTGGSVSTLTIQRTQQEDSAVYLCASRPGGAEYNEQFFGPGTRLTVL.

This clone appeared a single time. The sample holds other DNA sequences that translate to the same CDR3. The chain has TRBV30 and TRBJ2-3; 10 positions agree with TRBD2. With V trimmed by 0 bases and J by 0 bases, 0 bases remained unmatched. The CDR3 extends over 15 amino acids. CDR1 is GTSNPN and CDR2 is SVGIG in the germline V gene (reference sequence). CDR3 amino acids: CAWSVLAGSTDTQYF. The CDR3 nucleotides are TGTGCCTGGAGTGTACTAGCGGGGAGCACAGATACGCAGTATTTT.

Points on this clone: One end of the junction does not line up with germline, which may come from a read error. The chain recombines TRBV7-9 with TRBJ2-5; a weak D match, TRBD1 (6 bases). The length of the CDR3 is 17 residues. Germline CDR1 is SEHNR and CDR2 is FQNEAQ (reference sequence). This CDR3 reads CSSSLWEWTEFKETQYF. The CDR3 coding sequence is TGTTCCAGCAGCCTATGGGAGTGGACAGAATTTAAAGAGACCCAGTACTTC.

This clone has a handful of counts. Mismatch with germline at one junction end may stem from a read error. The chain joins TRBV28 to TRBJ2-7; TRBD1 aligns across 7 bases. Germline CDR1 MDHEN, CDR2 SYDVKM. This CDR3 has 14 residues. The CDR3 loop is CASSLGAWDSRGDF. DNA for the CDR3: TGTGCCAGCAGTTTAGGGGCATGGGACAGCAGAGGGGACTTC.

V usage is TRBV28 and J usage is TRBJ2-7, with 10 bases lining up with TRBD1. The CDR3 sequence is 16 residues long. Per the germline V gene, CDR1 is MDHEN and CDR2 is SYDVKM. J lost 3 bases, V lost 4 bases, and 9 bases had no gene match. The CDR3 protein is CASSSATGGGFYEQYF. The CDR3, as DNA: TGTGCCAGCAGTTCCGCGACAGGGGGCGGTTTCTACGAGCAGTACTTC.

This chain uses TRBV4-2 with TRBJ2-3; a weak D match, TRBD2 (5 bases). V was cut by 0 bases and J by 4 bases, with 14 bases left in between. Germline loops: CDR1 LGHNA, CDR2 YNFKEQ. The length of the CDR3 is 16 residues. The CDR3 sequence: CASSQDFVLGADTQYF. In DNA form, the CDR3 reads TGTGCCAGCAGCCAAGATTTTGTGTTGGGAGCAGATACGCAGTATTTT.

In this sample, this clone turned up once. The chain carries TRBV5-8 and TRBJ1-4, with a tentative D call TRBD1 (5 bases). CDR1 and CDR2 (germline): SGHTS, YDEGEE. Trimming took off 1 base at V and 1 base at J, with 11 bases between the two ends. CDR3 length: 16 residues. The CDR3 bases are TGTGCCAGCAGCTTGTTCAGGGTGGAAACTAATGAAAAACTGTTTTTT. Protein: CASSLFRVETNEKLFF.

J is TRBJ2-3 and V is TRBV18, with TRBD1 matching over 7 bases. This CDR3 spans 15 amino acids. CDR1 and CDR2 (germline): KGHSH, LQKENI. V lost 3 bases, J lost 0 bases, and 3 bases stayed unmatched. This CDR3 reads CASSPPGQSTDTQYF. For the CDR3, the DNA is TGTGCCAGCTCACCGCCGGGACAGAGCACAGATACGCAGTATTTT.

This chain's CDR3 is CASSRSAGGPADTQYF. The CDR3 bases are TGTGCCAGCAGCCGTAGCGCGGGGGGGCCGGCAGATACGCAGTATTTT. The rearrangement links TRBV6-4 to TRBJ2-3; 9 bases match TRBD2. The junction had 11 bases not matched to a gene; V was cut back by 6 bases and J by 4 bases. Germline V gives CDR1 MRHNA, CDR2 SNTAGT. This CDR3 has 16 residues.

The genes are TRBV28 and TRBJ2-3, with TRBD2 matching 10 bases. This CDR3 is 15 amino acids long. V trimming: 7 bases; J trimming: 5 bases; junction bases outside the gene matches: 9. The germline V gene encodes CDR1 MDHEN and CDR2 SYDVKM. The CDR3 region is CASTTSGGALDTQYF. In DNA, the CDR3 is TGTGCCAGCACCACGAGCGGGGGGGCCTTAGATACGCAGTATTTT.

This chain joins TRBV30 and TRBJ1-5; D is unclear. This CDR3 is 14 amino acids long. The germline CDR1 and CDR2 sequences are GTSNPN and SVGIG (reference sequence). The ends were cut back, 2 bases at V and 0 bases at J, with 8 bases in the middle. CDR3 in amino acids: CAWSSGVSNQPQHF. The CDR3 nucleotides read TGTGCCTGGAGTTCCGGGGTTAGCAATCAGCCCCAGCATTTT.

The table lists this clone with a few counts. The chain couples TRBV6-6 to TRBJ2-2; possible D gene TRBD1, 5 bases. The V gene's germline CDR1 is MNHNY and CDR2 SVGAGI (reference sequence). This CDR3 has 14 amino acids. The V and J ends lost 6 bases and 0 bases respectively, with 8 bases between them. In DNA, the CDR3 is TGTGCCAGCAGCCGACAGACGAACACCGGGGAGCTGTTTTTT. Its translation is CASSRQTNTGELFF.

V usage is TRBV6-1 and J usage is TRBJ2-2; 8 nucleotides align to TRBD2. Germline lookup yields CDR1 MNHNS and CDR2 SASEGT. CDR3 length: 14 residues. V shed 7 bases, J shed 4 bases, and the junction held 5 bases outside the gene matches. The CDR3 region has the DNA TGTGCCAGCACGAGCGGGAGCGGCACCGGGGAGCTGTTTTTT. Translated: CASTSGSGTGELFF.

The chain couples TRBV28 to TRBJ2-7; TRBD2 agrees at 10 bases. Trimming cost V 5 bases and J 4 bases; bases outside gene matches: 5. Germline assignment: CDR1 MDHEN and CDR2 SYDVKM. CDR3 length: 14 residues. The CDR3 DNA reads as TGTGCCAGCAGTGTTTCGGGACTAGCGTACGAGCAGTACTTC. Its translation: CASSVSGLAYEQYF.

This clone has only a few counts. V gene TRBV27 combines with J gene TRBJ2-7, with D possibly matching TRBD1 (6 bases). In germline, CDR1 is MNHEY, CDR2 SMNVEV (reference sequence). This CDR3 contains 15 residues. Trimming took off 6 bases at V and 5 bases at J, with 20 bases between the two ends. In DNA, the CDR3 is TGTGCCAGCAGACTTAATCGAGGGGGTCCCCACGAGCAGTACTTC. The encoded protein is CASRLNRGGPHEQYF.

This clone was found a few times. This chain links TRBV19 with TRBJ1-2; TRBD1 agrees at 7 bases. V dropped 11 bases and J dropped 4; count of bases not matched to a gene: 1. CDR3 size: 10 residues. CDR1 is LNHDA and CDR2 is SQIVND in the germline V gene (reference sequence). DNA of the CDR3: TGTGCCGCAGGGGGCTATGGCTACACCTTC. Translated: CAAGGYGYTF.

The V gene is TRBV2, the J gene TRBJ1-2; D is perhaps TRBD1 (6 bases). Trimming took off 2 bases at V and 2 bases at J, with 15 bases between the two ends. CDR3 size: 16 residues. Germline values: CDR1 SNHLY, CDR2 FYNNEI. CDR3: CASSEYGQSNNYGYTF. The CDR3 DNA is TGTGCCAGCAGTGAATATGGACAGTCTAACAACTATGGCTACACCTTC.

This chain connects TRBV7-2 to TRBJ2-7; D is unresolved. This CDR3 contains 16 residues. CDR1 and CDR2 from the germline V gene are SGHTA and FQGNSA. Trimming stripped 2 bases from V and 1 base from J, with 15 bases between. DNA for the CDR3: TGTGCCAGCAGCTTATTAGCCCTTCCCCTTTCCTACGAGCAGTACTTC. Amino acid sequence: CASSLLALPLSYEQYF.

This clone was picked up a small number of times. The gene calls are TRBV19 and TRBJ2-3, with TRBD2 matching 7 bases. CDR1 is LNHDA and CDR2 is SQIVND in the germline V gene (reference sequence). Germline trimming cut 7 bases from V and 1 base from J; bases unmatched to any gene: 5. The CDR3 runs to 14 residues. The CDR3 bases are TGTGCCAGTAAAGTGGGAGGGGGCACAGATACGCAGTATTTT. Protein sequence: CASKVGGGTDTQYF.

The genes are TRBV27 and TRBJ2-2; D is possibly TRBD1 (5 bases). V was shortened by 2 bases and J by 4 bases, with 5 bases between the two germline ends. Germline V lookup: CDR1 MNHEY, CDR2 SMNVEV (reference sequence). The CDR3 extends over 13 amino acids. CDR3 nucleotide sequence: TGTGCCAGCAGTTTACAGGGCACCGGGGAGCTGTTTTTT. The encoded protein is CASSLQGTGELFF.

This clone was seen only a few times. The rearrangement joins TRBV5-1 to TRBJ2-3; 15 nucleotides agree with TRBD2. The CDR3 runs to 19 residues. Trimming at V came to 4 bases and at J to 0 bases, leaving 9 bases not matched to a gene. Germline V gene data show CDR1 as SGHRS and CDR2 as YFSETQ. This CDR3 is CASSLLGTSGGPSTDTQYF. The CDR3 region has the DNA TGCGCCAGCAGCCTCCTGGGGACTAGCGGGGGGCCTAGCACAGATACGCAGTATTTT.

This rearrangement joins TRBV5-1 to TRBJ1-5; 10 bases fit TRBD1. The CDR3 totals 15 residues. Germline V gives CDR1 SGHRS, CDR2 YFSETQ. Here the CDR3 DNA reads TGCCCTATACTCGACAGGGGGCCCCGCAATCAGCCCCAGCATTTT. Translating gives CPILDRGPRNQPQHF.

The genes are TRBV7-2 and TRBJ2-2; 8 bases match TRBD2. The CDR3 length is 15 residues. V shed 4 bases, J shed 6 bases, and the junction held 7 bases outside the gene matches. Germline assignment: CDR1 SGHTA and CDR2 FQGNSA. The CDR3 DNA reads as TGTGCCAGCAGCTCATGGACTAGCCGCCCCGGGGAGCTGTTTTTT. It encodes CASSSWTSRPGELFF.